The 13 T cell receptor beta chains below were found in one sample sequenced in a study of blood T cell repertoires in COVID-19. Sequencing used immunoSEQ multiplex PCR; TCRdb keeps in-frame clones, though not all of them. The sample includes about 140,000 clones, around 84% of them seen just once. The material sequenced was peripheral blood. The receptors come from a human donor in a cohort sampled during active COVID-19.

The chain has TRBV30 and TRBJ1-5; no clear D. CDR1 and CDR2 (germline): GTSNPN, SVGIG (reference sequence). Trimming removed 2 bases from V and 5 bases from J, with 10 bases in between. There are 13 residues in the CDR3. The chain's CDR3 is CAWSLGRDQPQHF. The CDR3 nucleotides are TGTGCCTGGAGTTTGGGGAGGGATCAGCCCCAGCATTTT.

A single count supports this clone. V is TRBV30 and J is TRBJ2-1, with 9 bases lining up with TRBD2. CDR1 and CDR2 from the germline V gene are GTSNPN and SVGIG (reference sequence). The V segment lost 3 bases and the J segment 10 bases; nucleotides outside the gene matches: 7. There are 13 residues in the CDR3. The CDR3 region has the DNA TGTGCCTGGAGGCGGGGGGGGGTCGAGGAGCAGTTCTTC. Its protein is CAWRRGGVEEQFF. Full variable domain (outside the CDR3, taken from reference TRBV30 and TRBJ2-1): SQTIHQWPATLVQPVGSPLSLECTVEGTSNPNLYWYRQAAGRGLQLLFYSVGIGQISSEVPQNLSASRPQDRQFILSSKKLLLSDSGFYLCAWRRGGVEEQFFGPGTRLTVL.

A single count supports this clone. V usage is TRBV5-1 and J usage is TRBJ1-4, with D perhaps matching TRBD1 (5 bases). The CDR3 sequence is 15 residues long. Deletions cut 0 bases from V and 7 bases from J, with 13 bases between. Per the germline V gene, CDR1 is SGHRS and CDR2 is YFSETQ. CDR3 region: CASSLELGRGEKLFF. The CDR3 coding sequence is TGCGCCAGCAGCTTGGAGCTGGGGCGGGGTGAAAAACTGTTTTTT.

This clone was counted a few times. The chain uses TRBV1 and TRBJ2-2; no check of the table's D call, TRBD1, against the DNA was made. TRBV1 is a documented pseudogene. The CDR3 is 16 amino acids. The chain's CDR3 is CTSSHRTGGWTGELFF. The DNA for the CDR3 is TGCACCAGCAGCCATCGCACAGGGGGTTGGACCGGGGAGCTGTTTTTT.

The chain employs TRBV6-2 or TRBV6-3 and TRBJ2-1, with D maybe TRBD1 (6 bases). CDR3 length: 14 residues. Germline V gene data show CDR1 as MNHEY and CDR2 as SVGEGT. Between the trimmed V and J ends, which lost 5 bases and 3 bases, there was a span of 11 bases. CDR3 in amino acids: CASSRDMGYNEQFF. CDR3 sequence (DNA): TGTGCCAGCAGTCGGGACATGGGCTACAATGAGCAGTTCTTC.

The V and J genes are TRBV28 and TRBJ1-3; TRBD1 is a possible D gene (5 bases). In germline, CDR1 is MDHEN, CDR2 SYDVKM. The CDR3 extends over 15 amino acids. V was cut by 7 bases and J by 4 bases, with 17 bases left in between. The CDR3: CASTLGRGVGNTIYF. The CDR3 bases are TGTGCCAGCACCCTCGGGAGGGGTGTAGGAAACACCATATATTTT.

This clone was detected only once. The chain combines TRBV3-1 (or the pseudogene TRBV3-2) with TRBJ1-1, with D possibly TRBD1 on 6 matching bases. Germline V gives CDR1 LGHDT, CDR2 YNNKEL (reference sequence). Between the trimmed V and J ends, which lost 4 bases and 7 bases, there was a span of 19 bases. The CDR3 extends over 15 amino acids. The CDR3 is CASSPRGAGDNEAFF. DNA for the CDR3: TGTGCCAGCAGCCCAAGAGGGGCAGGGGACAATGAAGCTTTCTTT.

The V call is TRBV5-6, the J call TRBJ2-5; 8 nucleotides match TRBD2. Germline lookup yields CDR1 SGHDT and CDR2 YYEEEE. J lost 2 bases, V lost 0 bases, and 3 bases had no gene match. The CDR3 loop spans 15 amino acids. This CDR3 is CASSLGAGAQETQYF. CDR3 in DNA: TGTGCCAGCAGCTTGGGAGCGGGGGCACAAGAGACCCAGTACTTC.

This rearrangement joins TRBV2 to TRBJ2-5; D remains unclear. The CDR3 totals 14 residues. Germline CDR1 reads SNHLY; CDR2 reads FYNNEI. The ends were cut back, 0 bases at V and 5 bases at J, with 10 bases in the middle. CDR3 loop: CASSEATSAETQYF. The CDR3 bases are TGTGCCAGCAGTGAAGCGACATCGGCGGAGACCCAGTACTTC.

The chain recombines TRBV2 with TRBJ2-1, with 9 positions matching TRBD2. The CDR3 contains 15 residues. The germline gives CDR1 SNHLY, CDR2 FYNNEI. V shed 4 bases and J 0 bases; nucleotides not matched to a gene: 1. The CDR3 protein is CASSASGNSYNEQFF. The CDR3 coding sequence is TGTGCCAGCAGTGCTAGCGGGAACTCCTACAATGAGCAGTTCTTC.

V gene TRBV2 combines with J gene TRBJ1-6, with 7 bases matching TRBD1. CDR3 length: 15 amino acids. Germline-derived CDR1 and CDR2 are SNHLY and FYNNEI. The trim removed 7 bases at V and 7 bases at J, leaving 10 bases unmatched. In nucleotides, the CDR3 is TGTGCCAGCATACTTCCGGGACAGCAGAATTCACCCCTCCACTTT. Protein: CASILPGQQNSPLHF.

This chain joins TRBV11-2 and TRBJ2-5; TRBD1 agrees at 8 bases. V was pared by 4 bases and J by 5 bases, with 9 bases of the junction left unmatched. The CDR3 contains 15 residues. Germline V gene sequence: CDR1 SGHAT, CDR2 FQNNGV. The CDR3 nucleotides read TGTGCCAGCAGCTCCCGCAGGGGGCCTATCGAGACCCAGTACTTC. Its translation is CASSSRRGPIETQYF.

This clone was picked up a small number of times. The chain couples TRBV27 to TRBJ2-3; no firm D call. CDR1 and CDR2 from the germline V gene are MNHEY and SMNVEV (reference sequence). V shed 3 bases and J shed 5 bases, with 9 bases lying between them. The CDR3 length is 13 residues. CDR3 region: CASSFKTLDTQYF. The CDR3 bases are TGTGCCAGCAGTTTTAAAACTCTAGATACGCAGTATTTT.